A single sample gave rise to the 29 T cell receptor beta chains below, sequenced in a study of shared clonotypes between healthy human individuals. This table comes from immunoSEQ multiplex PCR, and its TCRdb copy is limited to in-frame clones, with some not included. This repertoire shows 2,500,000 or so clones, 93% found once; its top ten account for 0.36%. The specimen sequenced was naive CD4+ T cells from PBMCs. Subset meaning: CD45RA+ positively selected. Receptors originate from a young man in good health. Some clones in this sample may be carry-over from other donors' samples.

The CDR3, as DNA: TGTGCCAGCACACCGCCCCTAAACGATAACCTCCACTTT. It yields the protein CASTPPLNDNLHF. The chain carries TRBV28 and TRBJ1-6; D gene uncertain. The germline V and J ends were trimmed by 7 bases and 15 bases, with 19 bases remaining between them. Germline V CDR1 and CDR2: MDHEN, SYDVKM. CDR3 length: 13 amino acids.

V is TRBV7-3 and J is TRBJ2-3; the D is unclear. The length of the CDR3 is 15 residues. Per the germline V gene, CDR1 is SGHTA and CDR2 is FQGTGA. The V and J ends lost 1 base and 0 bases respectively, with 8 bases between them. For the CDR3, the DNA is TGTGCCAGCAGCTTAATGGCACGGAGCACAGATACGCAGTATTTT. Amino acids: CASSLMARSTDTQYF.

The sample holds one count of this clone. This chain uses TRBV7-2 with TRBJ2-4, with unresolved D. Germline assignment: CDR1 SGHTA and CDR2 FQGNSA. The CDR3 is 14 amino acids. Trimming left V 4 bases short and J 1 base short, with 8 bases between. The chain's CDR3 is CASSSYAAKNIQYF. In DNA, the CDR3 is TGTGCCAGCAGCTCCTACGCGGCCAAAAACATTCAGTACTTC.

CDR3 in DNA: TGTGCCAGCAGCCCGGGACACCAGAGGGACGCCTTTGGCTACACCTTC. Translation: CASSPGHQRDAFGYTF. The chain employs TRBV5-4 and TRBJ1-2; TRBD1 is a possible D gene (6 bases). V lost 4 bases and J lost 7, with 23 bases in between. Per germline, CDR1 SGHNT and CDR2 YYREEE (reference sequence). The CDR3 has 16 residues.

This chain links TRBV9 with TRBJ2-1; D uncertain. V was trimmed by 4 bases and J by 7 bases, leaving 9 bases between them. CDR3 size: 12 residues. Germline-derived CDR1 and CDR2 are SGDLS and YYNGEE. The CDR3 nucleotides read TGTGCCAGCAGCCCTCTATCGAATGAGCAGTTCTTC. Protein product: CASSPLSNEQFF.

The chain couples TRBV5-5 to TRBJ1-4; D is perhaps TRBD1 (6 bases). Germline V lookup: CDR1 SGHKS, CDR2 YYEKEE (reference sequence). The CDR3 sequence is 15 residues long. The ends were cut back, 0 bases at V and 7 bases at J, with 13 bases in the middle. The CDR3 reads CASSLGQGPFEKLFF. The DNA for the CDR3 is TGTGCCAGCAGCTTGGGTCAGGGGCCCTTTGAAAAACTGTTTTTT.

The chain joins TRBV18 to TRBJ2-5; the D is unclear. This CDR3 comprises 15 residues. The germline CDR1 and CDR2 sequences are KGHSH and LQKENI. V was clipped by 1 base and J by 5 bases, with 14 bases between them. This chain's CDR3 is CASSPLEGMGETQYF. The CDR3 region has the DNA TGTGCCAGCTCACCACTCGAAGGGATGGGGGAGACCCAGTACTTC.

This clone has a handful of counts. The chain links TRBV19 to TRBJ1-1; D gene uncertain. The CDR3 loop spans 11 amino acids. V gave up 10 bases and J gave up 6 bases, with 12 bases separating them. Germline-derived CDR1 and CDR2 are LNHDA and SQIVND (reference sequence). Here the CDR3 DNA reads TGTGCCACCGTAATTTACGCTGAAGCTTTCTTT. As protein: CATVIYAEAFF.

CDR3 amino acids: CAINLETGELFF. The CDR3 DNA follows: TGCGCCATCAACCTAGAAACCGGGGAGCTGTTTTTT. The V and J genes are TRBV5-1 and TRBJ2-2, with unresolved D. Germline V gene lookup returns CDR1 SGHRS and CDR2 YFSETQ. V gave up 9 bases and J gave up 5 bases, with 11 bases separating them. This CDR3 has 12 amino acids.

This clone has a single count. The rearrangement joins TRBV7-2 to TRBJ2-1; D unclear. Between the trimmed V and J ends, which lost 7 bases and 0 bases, there was a span of 10 bases. The CDR3 is 14 amino acids. Germline CDR1 reads SGHTA; CDR2 reads FQGNSA. The CDR3 here is CASNLLSSYNEQFF. CDR3 DNA: TGTGCCAGCAACCTTTTGAGCTCCTACAATGAGCAGTTCTTC.

The genes are TRBV21-1 and TRBJ1-1. TRBV21-1 is a known pseudogene. The CDR3 is 15 residues long. CDR3 nucleotides: TGTGCCAGCAGCAAAGGAAGGGTAGTGAACACTGAAGCTTTCTTT. It specifies CASSKGRVVNTEAFF.

The J gene is TRBJ1-5, the V gene TRBV2; no firm D call. V was clipped by 5 bases and J by 2 bases, with 16 bases between them. Germline CDR1 is SNHLY and CDR2 is FYNNEI. The CDR3 spans 16 residues. The CDR3 sequence is CASSPVVGSRNQPQHF. CDR3 nucleotide sequence: TGTGCCAGCAGTCCGGTCGTTGGTTCGCGCAATCAGCCCCAGCATTTT.

The J gene is TRBJ2-5, the V gene TRBV18, with D unclear. The J call may be wrong; the DNA end is better matched by TRBJ2-7. Germline V CDR1 and CDR2: KGHSH, LQKENI. This CDR3 has 14 amino acids. CDR3 bases: TGTGCCAGCTCACCTATGGCCCTCACCTACGAGCAGTACTTC. It codes for CASSPMALTYEQYF.

This clone was found once. The chain recombines TRBV5-6 with TRBJ1-4, with D maybe TRBD1 (5 bases). The CDR3 runs 16 residues. Germline CDR1 and CDR2: SGHDT and YYEEEE. Trimming stripped 1 base from V and 8 bases from J, with 18 bases between. CDR3 protein: CASSLLQWGKEEKLFF. CDR3 nucleotides: TGTGCCAGCAGCTTGTTACAGTGGGGCAAAGAGGAAAAACTGTTTTTT.

This chain links TRBV7-3 with TRBJ2-1; D call uncertain. The CDR3 consists of 15 residues. V lost 5 bases and J 1 base, leaving 12 bases between the germline ends. CDR1 and CDR2 (germline): SGHTA, FQGTGA. The CDR3 DNA is TGTGCCAGCAGCCTCTCCTCGAGTTCCTACAATGAGCAGTTCTTC. Its protein product is CASSLSSSSYNEQFF.

This clone is a singleton in its sample. The V and J genes are TRBV9 and TRBJ2-5; D perhaps matches TRBD2 (6 bases). Germline V gene lookup returns CDR1 SGDLS and CDR2 YYNGEE. V lost 2 bases and J 1 base, leaving 9 bases between the germline ends. There are 14 residues in the CDR3. The CDR3 region is CASSVGLLQETQYF. CDR3 nucleotide sequence: TGTGCCAGCAGCGTCGGACTACTCCAAGAGACCCAGTACTTC.

This sequence joins TRBV28 and TRBJ1-2, with 8 positions matching TRBD1. The length of the CDR3 is 15 residues. Losses at the gene ends were 5 bases for V and 6 bases for J; bases not matched to a gene: 11. Germline V lookup: CDR1 MDHEN, CDR2 SYDVKM. The CDR3 bases are TGTGCCAGCAGTCTCCTAACCCCGGGACAGGATGGCTACACCTTC. Its translation: CASSLLTPGQDGYTF.

The chain has TRBV25-1 and TRBJ1-5; D remains unclear. V was shortened by 3 bases and J by 6 bases, with 9 bases between the two germline ends. CDR1 is MGHDK, CDR2 SYGVNS, per germline. This CDR3 is 13 amino acids long. CDR3 amino acids: CASSEPAGQPQHF. CDR3 bases: TGTGCCAGCAGTGAGCCGGCGGGTCAGCCCCAGCATTTT.

This chain joins TRBV19 and TRBJ1-2; 8 positions match TRBD1. CDR1 LNHDA and CDR2 SQIVND come from the germline V gene (reference sequence). This CDR3 region has 15 residues. V shed 4 bases, J shed 3 bases, and the junction held 7 bases outside the gene matches. The chain's CDR3 is CASSTLDRDYYGYTF. The CDR3 nucleotides are TGTGCCAGTAGTACCTTGGACAGGGATTACTATGGCTACACCTTC.

This clone was recorded only once. The gene calls are TRBV19 and TRBJ1-3; no clear D. V was shortened by 2 bases and J by 0 bases, with 8 bases between the two germline ends. Per germline, CDR1 LNHDA and CDR2 SQIVND (reference sequence). The CDR3 runs to 15 residues. Written as DNA, the CDR3 is TGTGCCAGTAGTATATGGCGATCCTCTGGAAACACCATATATTTT. This encodes CASSIWRSSGNTIYF.

The gene calls are TRBV7-2 and TRBJ2-7; 8 positions match TRBD2. Germline V gene data show CDR1 as SGHTA and CDR2 as FQGNSA. The junction had 7 bases not matched to a gene; V was cut back by 2 bases and J by 1 base. The CDR3 is 16 residues long. CDR3 region: CASSLRWREVSYEQYF. The CDR3, as DNA: TGTGCCAGCAGCTTAAGGTGGCGGGAGGTATCCTACGAGCAGTACTTC.

This chain connects TRBV5-6 to TRBJ2-7; D is unresolved. V lost 4 bases, J lost 2 bases, and 13 bases lay in between. Germline V gives CDR1 SGHDT, CDR2 YYEEEE. CDR3 length: 14 amino acids. CDR3 loop: CASSQEMFPYEQYF. As DNA, the CDR3 is TGTGCCAGCAGCCAAGAGATGTTCCCCTACGAGCAGTACTTC.

This rearrangement joins TRBV5-4 to TRBJ1-2; D may be TRBD1 (5 bases). This CDR3 comprises 12 residues. CDR1 and CDR2 from the germline V gene are SGHNT and YYREEE (reference sequence). V was pared by 2 bases and J by 6 bases, with 8 bases between. DNA of the CDR3: TGTGCCAGCAGCTTCAGGGACGATGGCTACACCTTC. Translating gives CASSFRDDGYTF.

The chain recombines TRBV4-2 with TRBJ2-7; TRBD2 matches at 12 bases. With 6 bases clipped from V and 1 base from J, the junction kept 4 bases outside the gene matches. This CDR3 has 15 residues. The germline V gene has CDR1 LGHNA and CDR2 YNFKEQ. The CDR3 is CASSRGLAGSYEQYF. The CDR3 bases are TGTGCCAGCAGTCGAGGACTAGCGGGATCCTACGAGCAGTACTTC.

The chain carries TRBV19 and TRBJ2-7; 10 bases are a match to TRBD2. This CDR3 has 14 residues. Germline V lookup: CDR1 LNHDA, CDR2 SQIVND (reference sequence). V shed 6 bases, J shed 4 bases, and the junction held 6 bases outside the gene matches. The DNA for the CDR3 is TGTGCCAGTAGCCCTAGCGGGAGTCCTTACGAGCAGTACTTC. Amino acids: CASSPSGSPYEQYF. Based on the CDR3 plus reference TRBV19 and TRBJ2-7, the full variable domain is DGGITQSPKYLFRKEGQNVTLSCEQNLNHDAMYWYRQDPGQGLRLIYYSQIVNDFQKGDIAEGYSVSREKKESFPLTVTSAQKNPTAFYLCASSPSGSPYEQYFGPGTRLTVT.

With respect to this clone: One end of the junction varies from germline; a read error may be responsible. V is TRBV19 and J is TRBJ1-4, with D unclear. Germline values: CDR1 LNHDA, CDR2 SQIVND (reference sequence). CDR3 length: 13 amino acids. CDR3 protein: CASSIWGQEKLVF. CDR3 nucleotide sequence: TGTGCCAGTAGTATATGGGGTCAAGAAAAACTGGTTTTT.

This chain uses TRBV14 with TRBJ1-1, with a possible D match to TRBD1 (6 bases). V dropped 5 bases and J dropped 4 bases, with 14 bases sitting between them. The germline V gene encodes CDR1 SGHDN and CDR2 FVKESK. The CDR3 spans 14 residues. CDR3: CASSGLTGSTEAFF. CDR3 DNA sequence: TGTGCCAGCAGCGGTCTCACAGGGTCCACTGAAGCTTTCTTT.

This CDR3 reads CARSFNHRGWYEQYF. Here the CDR3 DNA reads TGTGCCAGAAGTTTCAACCACAGGGGATGGTACGAGCAGTACTTC. The chain joins TRBV5-3 to TRBJ2-7; 7 bases are a match to TRBD1. TRBV5-3 is reported as an ORF; its role is uncertain. The V segment lost 5 bases and the J segment 4 bases; nucleotides outside the gene matches: 12. CDR3 length: 15 residues.

This CDR3 reads CASSPPGQTDTEAFF. CDR3 sequence (DNA): TGTGCCAGCTCACCCCCCGGACAGACCGACACTGAAGCTTTCTTT. The genes are TRBV18 and TRBJ1-1; TRBD1 is a possible D gene (6 bases). CDR1 is KGHSH and CDR2 is LQKENI in the germline V gene. V was clipped by 3 bases and J by 3 bases, with 14 bases between them. The CDR3 runs 15 residues. Full variable domain (rest looked up from reference TRBV18 and TRBJ1-1): NAGVMQNPRHLVRRRGQEARLRCSPMKGHSHVYWYRQLPEEGLKFMVYLQKENIIDESGMPKERFSAEFPKEGPSILRIQQVVRGDSAAYFCASSPPGQTDTEAFFGQGTRLTVV.